Listed here are 17 T cell receptor beta chains from one sample, sequenced in a study of blood T cell repertoires in COVID-19. Clones were sequenced by immunoSEQ multiplex PCR, and TCRdb holds only the in-frame ones, with some missing. This sample yields approximately 88,000 clones, of which 65% to 85% are seen a single time; about 6% belongs to the top ten. Specimen: peripheral blood. The receptors here all came from a man in his 70s with COVID-19, enrolled during active disease.

The chain combines TRBV7-6 with TRBJ2-1; 12 bases agree with TRBD1. Germline trimming cut 5 bases from V and 15 bases from J; bases unmatched to any gene: 5. Per germline, CDR1 SGHVS and CDR2 FNYEAQ. This CDR3 has 12 residues. The CDR3: CASSPGTGGSFF. In DNA form, the CDR3 reads TGTGCCAGCAGCCCGGGGACAGGGGGCTCGTTCTTC.

At least ten counts were recorded for this clone. The sample has other DNA sequences that encode this CDR3 too. The CDR3 is CASSLKGDYEQYF. CDR3 DNA: TGTGCCAGCAGCTTGAAGGGAGACTACGAGCAGTACTTC. The V gene is TRBV7-2, the J gene TRBJ2-7, with D tentatively TRBD2 (5 bases). The germline V and J ends were trimmed by 3 bases and 3 bases, with 9 bases remaining between them. In germline, CDR1 is SGHTA, CDR2 FQGNSA. The CDR3 sequence is 13 residues long.

The chain links TRBV5-4 to TRBJ1-6, with TRBD1 identical over 7 bases. From germline, CDR1 is SGHNT and CDR2 YYREEE (reference sequence). The CDR3 covers 16 residues. V was clipped by 0 bases and J by 2 bases; unmatched bases: 2. DNA of the CDR3: TGTGCCAGCAGCTTGGCAGGGGGTGCCTATAATTCACCCCTCCACTTT. It is translated as CASSLAGGAYNSPLHF.

The sample holds a few counts of this clone. At the DNA level, this CDR3 is encoded by other sequences in the same sample as well. V is TRBV27 and J is TRBJ1-1; D is undetermined. Germline values: CDR1 MNHEY, CDR2 SMNVEV (reference sequence). This CDR3 is built from 13 residues. V was trimmed by 4 bases and J by 0 bases, leaving 6 bases between them. This CDR3 reads CASSSRMNTEAFF. The CDR3 DNA reads as TGTGCCAGCAGTTCGCGGATGAACACTGAAGCTTTCTTT.

The chain uses TRBV2 and TRBJ2-5; 8 bases fit TRBD2. Germline assignment: CDR1 SNHLY and CDR2 FYNNEI. Losses at the gene ends were 3 bases for V and 1 base for J; bases not matched to a gene: 7. The CDR3 is 16 amino acids. The CDR3 reads CASSDTGRGIQETQYF. CDR3 coding DNA: TGTGCCAGCAGTGATACCGGGAGGGGGATCCAAGAGACCCAGTACTTC.

The genes are TRBV2 and TRBJ1-1; no definite D call. Looked up from germline, CDR1 is SNHLY and CDR2 is FYNNEI. This CDR3 has 13 amino acids. Deletions cut 1 base from V and 1 base from J, with 4 bases between. The DNA for the CDR3 is TGTGCCAGCAGTGAAGTTCAGAACACTGAAGCTTTCTTT. It translates to CASSEVQNTEAFF.

The chain recombines TRBV7-7 with TRBJ2-5; TRBD1 agrees at 8 bases. The CDR3 length is 16 residues. Germline-derived CDR1 and CDR2 are SSHAT and FNYEAQ (reference sequence). V lost 5 bases and J lost 0; bases outside the gene matches: 8. The CDR3 nucleotides read TGTGCCAGCAGCCCCGGGACAGGACTTTACCAAGAGACCCAGTACTTC. Translating gives CASSPGTGLYQETQYF.

The genes are TRBV20-1 and TRBJ2-3; TRBD1 agrees at 8 bases. CDR1 and CDR2 (germline): DFQATT, SNEGSKA (reference sequence). The trim removed 6 bases at V and 8 bases at J, leaving 16 bases unmatched. The CDR3 is 15 amino acids. The CDR3: CSASGQGFVGGTQYF. In nucleotides, the CDR3 is TGCAGTGCCAGTGGACAGGGTTTCGTCGGTGGTACGCAGTATTTT.

J is TRBJ2-5 and V is TRBV9; 10 nucleotides line up with TRBD2. The CDR3 length is 16 residues. Trimming removed 4 bases from V and 6 bases from J; junction bases left unmatched: 12. The germline CDR1 and CDR2 sequences are SGDLS and YYNGEE. CDR3 nucleotides: TGTGCCAGCAGCTTTTCCGACGGAGCGGGGGGGCAGACCCAGTACTTC. Its translation: CASSFSDGAGGQTQYF. Full variable domain (outside the CDR3, taken from reference TRBV9 and TRBJ2-5): DSGVTQTPKHLITATGQRVTLRCSPRSGDLSVYWYQQSLDQGLQFLIQYYNGEERAKGNILERFSAQQFPDLHSELNLSSLELGDSALYFCASSFSDGAGGQTQYFGPGTRLLVL.

This sequence joins TRBV2 and TRBJ1-1, with 8 bases fitting TRBD1. The J segment lost 6 bases and the V segment lost 4 bases, leaving 10 bases of the junction unmatched. The germline V gene encodes CDR1 SNHLY and CDR2 FYNNEI. This CDR3 contains 15 residues. The CDR3 loop reads CASSAGGLGLAEAFF. CDR3 nucleotide sequence: TGTGCCAGCAGTGCAGGGGGCCTGGGGTTGGCTGAAGCTTTCTTT. Based on the CDR3 plus reference TRBV2 and TRBJ1-1, the full variable domain is EPEVTQTPSHQVTQMGQEVILRCVPISNHLYFYWYRQILGQKVEFLVSFYNNEISEKSEIFDDQFSVERPDGSNFTLKIRSTKLEDSAMYFCASSAGGLGLAEAFFGQGTRLTVV.

The chain employs TRBV6-5 and TRBJ2-3, with 8 bases that match TRBD2. The V and J ends lost 5 bases and 4 bases, in that order; junction bases with no gene match: 5. The length of the CDR3 is 14 residues. CDR1 is MNHEY and CDR2 is SVGAGI in the germline V gene. CDR3 nucleotide sequence: TGTGCCAGCAGTACCGGACTAGCCTCAGATACGCAGTATTTT. This codes for CASSTGLASDTQYF.

This clone has at least ten counts. The V gene is TRBV11-3, the J gene TRBJ1-1; tentatively, D is TRBD1 (6 bases). The V end was cut by 1 base, the J end by 1 base, with 10 bases between. The CDR3 is 15 residues long. Germline loops: CDR1 SGHNT, CDR2 YENEEA. The CDR3 nucleotides are TGTGCCAGCAGCTTAGGGGACAAACGGAACACTGAAGCTTTCTTT. It translates to CASSLGDKRNTEAFF. Full variable domain (outside the CDR3, taken from reference TRBV11-3 and TRBJ1-1): EAGVVQSPRYKIIEKKQPVAFWCNPISGHNTLYWYLQNLGQGPELLIRYENEEAVDDSQLPKDRFSAERLKGVDSTLKIQPAELGDSAVYLCASSLGDKRNTEAFFGQGTRLTVV.

This clone was recorded once. The genes are TRBV18 and TRBJ1-5, with 7 bases matching TRBD1. Germline values: CDR1 KGHSH, CDR2 LQKENI. V gave up 3 bases and J gave up 7 bases; unmatched junction bases: 6. The CDR3 consists of 14 residues. In DNA, the CDR3 is TGTGCCAGCTCACCGGGGACAGAAGAACAGCCCCAGCATTTT. It translates to CASSPGTEEQPQHF.

CDR3 DNA sequence: TGTGCCAGCAGCCGTACACAGGTTAGCTCCTACGAGCAGTACTTC. It yields the protein CASSRTQVSSYEQYF. The chain employs TRBV6-5 and TRBJ2-7; D might be TRBD1 (5 bases). From germline, CDR1 is MNHEY and CDR2 SVGAGI. The CDR3 loop spans 15 amino acids. Trimming took 6 bases from V and 0 from J, leaving 15 bases between them.

This rearrangement joins TRBV5-1 to TRBJ2-1; 11 bases match TRBD2. J lost 7 bases, V lost 5 bases, and 5 bases had no gene match. From germline, CDR1 is SGHRS and CDR2 YFSETQ. The CDR3 is 14 residues long. The CDR3 sequence is CASRGTSGLNEQFF. DNA for the CDR3: TGCGCCAGCAGGGGGACTAGCGGTTTGAATGAGCAGTTCTTC.

The chain links TRBV9 to TRBJ2-5; tentative D call: TRBD2 (5 bases). Trimming shortened V by 4 bases and J by 3 bases, and 10 bases separated the two germline ends. From germline, CDR1 is SGDLS and CDR2 YYNGEE. The CDR3 is 13 amino acids. The CDR3 loop is CASSPGGKETQYF. The DNA for the CDR3 is TGTGCCAGCAGCCCCGGAGGTAAAGAGACCCAGTACTTC.

The rearrangement links TRBV10-3 to TRBJ2-1; tentative D call: TRBD1 (5 bases). The V gene's germline CDR1 is ENHRY and CDR2 SYGVKD. V shed 0 bases and J shed 7 bases, with 10 bases lying between them. This CDR3 spans 14 amino acids. The CDR3 nucleotides read TGTGCCATCAGTGAGTCTAGGGGCCAGAATGAGCAGTTCTTC. Its protein is CAISESRGQNEQFF.